This TCR beta chain was documented in a study of identical twins. This clonotype has more than one count but fewer than ten. From the 5' RACE reads, TCRdb called clonotypes with MiXCR, one entry per CDR3 protein. The sample yields roughly 250,000 distinct CDR3 sequences, approximately 7% seen once. The CDR3 length is 13 residues. Per the germline V gene, CDR1 is MDHEN and CDR2 is SYDVKM. The germline V and J ends were trimmed by 8 bases and 3 bases, with 13 bases remaining between them. These data were also reused for a study on yellow fever vaccine responses in identical twins.

The sequenced material came from memory (CD45RO+) T cells sorted from blood. This receptor was identified in a woman in her late teens or twenties in good health. This sequence joins TRBV28 and TRBJ1-2; D uncertain. The CDR3 loop is CASCSRVHYGYTF. CDR3 coding DNA: TGTGCCAGCTGTTCGCGAGTCCACTATGGCTACACCTTC.